This T cell receptor (beta chain) is drawn from a study of Ad26.COV2.S vaccination and SARS-CoV-2 variants. As to treatment: around 19 received Ad26.COV2.S at low or high dose, single or two shots; a few received placebo; per-sample allocation not given. Collection of samples fell on day 63 after the first vaccine or placebo injection. Libraries were prepared by immunoSEQ multiplex PCR; TCRdb keeps only in-frame clonotypes and omits some of them. The sample has around 310,000 clones, about nine tenths seen once; the top ten hold around 5%. The CDR3 loop spans 16 amino acids. With V trimmed by 1 base and J by 4 bases, 10 bases remained unmatched. Germline V gives CDR1 SGHNT, CDR2 YYREEE (reference sequence).

The sample here was peripheral blood, taken in a trial of Ad26.COV2.S vaccine versus placebo. The origin of this receptor is a person aged 18 to 65 who received the Ad26.COV2.S COVID-19 vaccine or a placebo. This chain connects TRBV5-4 to TRBJ2-5; 7 bases align to TRBD1. This CDR3 is CASSLIREGGGETQYF. The CDR3 region has the DNA TGTGCCAGCAGCTTGATACGGGAAGGGGGCGGAGAGACCCAGTACTTC.